Each of the 31 T cell receptor beta chains below was sequenced from the same sample in a study of brain T cells in children with intractable seizures. Regarding time point: blood from clinic visit 5 months post-surgery; TSC patient then seizure free. Method: immunoSEQ multiplex PCR; TCRdb's copy keeps in-frame clones and lacks some. Of hundreds of thousands of clones detected, nearly 95% appear once; the ten largest clones hold 5% to 7%. Sample: peripheral blood, taken about 5 months after surgery. The receptors were gathered from a boy in the first two years of life with tuberous sclerosis and intractable seizures.

V is TRBV7-9 and J is TRBJ2-3; D unresolved. V was clipped by 1 base and J by 2 bases, with 7 bases between them. Germline V gene sequence: CDR1 SEHNR, CDR2 FQNEAQ (reference sequence). The CDR3 is made up of 14 amino acids. The CDR3 reads CASSLEGYTDTQYF. CDR3 coding DNA: TGTGCCAGCAGCTTAGAAGGGTACACAGATACGCAGTATTTT.

V and J are TRBV7-2 and TRBJ1-3; D possibly corresponds to TRBD1 (5 bases). The V gene lost 3 bases and the J gene lost 0 bases, with 12 bases spanning the gap. This CDR3 comprises 16 residues. Germline assignment: CDR1 SGHTA and CDR2 FQGNSA. CDR3 amino acids: CASSLRRASSGNTIYF. Here the CDR3 DNA reads TGTGCCAGCAGCTTGCGCAGGGCGAGCTCTGGAAACACCATATATTTT.

The CDR3, as DNA: TGTGCCTGGCACCAGGGGGCCCGCACCTACGAGCAGTACTTC. Its translation: CAWHQGARTYEQYF. This sequence joins TRBV30 and TRBJ2-7; 8 positions agree with TRBD1. CDR3 size: 14 residues. V lost 5 bases, J lost 2 bases, and 8 bases stayed unmatched. Per the germline V gene, CDR1 is GTSNPN and CDR2 is SVGIG (reference sequence).

The CDR3 sequence: CASSSQMITEAFF. CDR3 coding DNA: TGTGCCAGCAGCTCTCAGATGATCACTGAAGCTTTCTTT. This chain joins TRBV11-2 and TRBJ1-1, with unresolved D. V dropped 4 bases and J dropped 4 bases, with 10 bases sitting between them. Germline V gene sequence: CDR1 SGHAT, CDR2 FQNNGV. The CDR3 is made up of 13 amino acids.

This chain links TRBV5-1 with TRBJ1-2, with 7 nucleotides matching TRBD1. Trimming at V came to 6 bases and at J to 4 bases, leaving 9 bases not matched to a gene. CDR1 is SGHRS, CDR2 YFSETQ, per germline. This CDR3 has 14 residues. The CDR3 DNA sequence: TGCGCCAGCACCTCAGACAGGGTAGTCTATGGCTACACCTTC. Translating gives CASTSDRVVYGYTF.

This sequence joins TRBV4-1 and TRBJ2-7; TRBD1 aligns across 7 bases. J was trimmed by 3 bases and V by 4 bases; bases with no gene match: 3. The germline CDR1 and CDR2 sequences are MGHRA and YSYEKL. The CDR3 is 13 amino acids. CDR3: CASSLGTVYEQYF. For the CDR3, the DNA is TGCGCCAGCAGCCTGGGGACAGTCTACGAGCAGTACTTC.

This chain links TRBV6-5 with TRBJ1-1; 8 bases fit TRBD1. This CDR3 has 14 amino acids. The V segment lost 0 bases and the J segment 4 bases; nucleotides outside the gene matches: 1. Germline loops: CDR1 MNHEY, CDR2 SVGAGI. The CDR3 coding sequence is TGTGCCAGCAGTTACTCGACAGGGGTCACTGAAGCTTTCTTT. It codes for CASSYSTGVTEAFF.

This rearrangement joins TRBV2 to TRBJ2-7, with D possibly called TRBD1 or TRBD2 (5 bases each). CDR3 length: 15 amino acids. Trimming removed 10 bases at V and 1 base at J, with 20 bases between. CDR1 and CDR2 from the germline V gene are SNHLY and FYNNEI. DNA for the CDR3: TGTGCCACCACCGAGGGACCCTCTTCTTCCTACGAGCAGTACTTC. Amino acids: CATTEGPSSSYEQYF.

This clone was found once. This chain connects TRBV4-2 to TRBJ2-7; D remains unclear. The ends were cut back, 0 bases at V and 2 bases at J, with 8 bases in the middle. In germline, CDR1 is LGHNA, CDR2 YNFKEQ. The CDR3 covers 14 residues. The CDR3 nucleotides read TGTGCCAGCAGCCAAGATTGGGCCCCCTACGAGCAGTACTTC. This gives the protein CASSQDWAPYEQYF.

The J gene is TRBJ2-7, the V gene TRBV5-8; no reliable D call. The CDR3 is made up of 14 amino acids. V was pared by 2 bases and J by 1 base, with 10 bases between. Germline values: CDR1 SGHTS, CDR2 YDEGEE. This CDR3 reads CASSLGPRSYEQYF. In DNA, the CDR3 is TGTGCCAGCAGCTTAGGACCCCGTTCCTACGAGCAGTACTTC.

The chain couples TRBV5-1 to TRBJ1-4; 9 bases line up with TRBD1. Germline values: CDR1 SGHRS, CDR2 YFSETQ. Trimming at V came to 1 base and at J to 3 bases, leaving 1 base not matched to a gene. The CDR3 extends over 15 amino acids. CDR3: CASSLTGGANEKLFF. The CDR3 nucleotides read TGCGCCAGCAGCTTGACAGGGGGCGCTAATGAAAAACTGTTTTTT.

This sequence joins TRBV15 and TRBJ2-5; possibly TRBD2 for D (5 bases). The germline CDR1 and CDR2 sequences are LNHNV and YYDKDF (reference sequence). This CDR3 comprises 12 residues. Trimming took off 6 bases at V and 5 bases at J, with 10 bases between the two ends. The CDR3 DNA follows: TGTGCCACCAGAAGGACTTCGGAGACCCAGTACTTC. Its protein is CATRRTSETQYF.

The CDR3 protein is CASRLAGPSNYGYTF. CDR3 nucleotides: TGTGCAAGTCGCTTAGCAGGGCCGAGTAACTATGGCTACACCTTC. The genes are TRBV12-2 and TRBJ1-2. TRBV12-2 is listed as a pseudogene. The CDR3 runs to 15 residues.

This chain joins TRBV6-1 and TRBJ2-2, with D possibly matching TRBD1 (6 bases). The germline CDR1 and CDR2 sequences are MNHNS and SASEGT. The V end lost 2 bases, the J end lost 3 bases, and 10 bases lay between the germline ends. The CDR3 is made up of 15 amino acids. The CDR3 protein is CASSESRGYTGELFF. Written as DNA, the CDR3 is TGTGCCAGCAGTGAATCCAGGGGCTACACCGGGGAGCTGTTTTTT.

This chain joins TRBV5-6 and TRBJ2-1, with 8 bases identical to TRBD2. V shed 4 bases, J shed 8 bases, and the junction held 8 bases outside the gene matches. The germline gives CDR1 SGHDT, CDR2 YYEEEE. The CDR3 runs 14 residues. In DNA, the CDR3 is TGTGCCAGCAGCCCTCGGACTAGCCTCTATGAGCAGTTCTTC. Amino acids: CASSPRTSLYEQFF.

CDR3 nucleotides: TGTGCCTGGCACCTAGGGGGTTACGAGCAGTACTTC. Its translation: CAWHLGGYEQYF. The chain has TRBV30 and TRBJ2-7, with D tentatively TRBD1 (6 bases). This CDR3 spans 12 amino acids. The V gene's germline CDR1 is GTSNPN and CDR2 SVGIG (reference sequence). With 5 bases removed from V and 4 bases from J, the gap between germline ends came to 12 bases.

The chain combines TRBV4-1 with TRBJ2-3, with 7 bases matching TRBD2. With V trimmed by 4 bases and J by 2 bases, 12 bases remained unmatched. Germline V lookup: CDR1 MGHRA, CDR2 YSYEKL. The CDR3 has 17 amino acids. In nucleotides, the CDR3 is TGCGCCAGCAGCCGATACAGACTAGCCCAATTCACAGATACGCAGTATTTT. Its protein is CASSRYRLAQFTDTQYF.

The gene calls are TRBV28 and TRBJ1-2, with TRBD1 matching over 7 bases. Germline V lookup: CDR1 MDHEN, CDR2 SYDVKM. CDR3 size: 14 residues. V lost 11 bases and J lost 8; bases outside the gene matches: 17. CDR3 in DNA: TGTGCCGACACCCTCTTACAGGGGAGGGCGGGCTACACCTTC. It is translated as CADTLLQGRAGYTF.

The rearrangement links TRBV5-1 to TRBJ2-7; tentative D call: TRBD2 (6 bases). Trimming cost V 4 bases and J 3 bases, with 26 bases left between them. CDR1 and CDR2 (germline): SGHRS, YFSETQ. This CDR3 spans 18 amino acids. The CDR3 DNA reads TGCGCCAGCAGCCCCTCAGCCTGGGGGGTCGGAGAAAACTACGAGCAGTACTTC. This encodes CASSPSAWGVGENYEQYF.

The chain is built from TRBV10-3 and TRBJ1-1, with TRBD1 identical over 7 bases. The germline CDR1 and CDR2 sequences are ENHRY and SYGVKD. Losses at the gene ends were 3 bases for V and 3 bases for J; bases not matched to a gene: 4. This CDR3 region has 14 residues. The CDR3 DNA sequence: TGTGCCATCAGTGACCTGGGACAGCACACTGAAGCTTTCTTT. It specifies CAISDLGQHTEAFF.

This sequence joins TRBV29-1 and TRBJ1-1, with D hard to call. Germline CDR1 and CDR2: SQVTM and ANQGSEA. The germline V and J ends were trimmed by 7 bases and 5 bases, with 8 bases remaining between them. The CDR3 has 10 residues. The CDR3 reads CSAGRTEAFF. In nucleotides, the CDR3 is TGCAGCGCCGGTAGGACTGAAGCTTTCTTT.

The chain has TRBV9 and TRBJ2-3, with TRBD2 matching over 10 bases. The CDR3 is 15 amino acids. Germline V gene sequence: CDR1 SGDLS, CDR2 YYNGEE. V lost 0 bases to trimming and J lost 8 bases; unmatched junction nucleotides: 6. The CDR3 DNA reads TGTGCCAGCAGCGTAGGGCTAGCGGGAGTCGCTACGCAGTATTTT. Amino acids: CASSVGLAGVATQYF.

This clone came up a few times. This chain joins TRBV12-3 or TRBV12-4 and TRBJ1-5; D not resolved. Trimming took off 6 bases at V and 8 bases at J, with 11 bases between the two ends. This CDR3 comprises 12 residues. This chain's CDR3 is CASREGGKPQHF. CDR3 nucleotide sequence: TGTGCCAGCAGAGAAGGAGGAAAGCCCCAGCATTTT.

A word on this clone: Within the sample, other DNA sequences also encode this same CDR3. DNA for the CDR3: TGTGCCAGCAGTGAGTATGGCTACACCTTC. This codes for CASSEYGYTF. The chain recombines TRBV6-1 with TRBJ1-2; no clear D gene. Trimming stripped 3 bases from V and 5 bases from J, with 1 base between. CDR1 MNHNS and CDR2 SASEGT come from the germline V gene. The CDR3 loop spans 10 amino acids.

V usage is TRBV3-1 (or the pseudogene TRBV3-2) and J usage is TRBJ2-7; D perhaps matches TRBD1 (5 bases). V lost 4 bases and J 5 bases, leaving 21 bases between the germline ends. This CDR3 contains 16 residues. Germline CDR1 reads LGHDT; CDR2 reads YNNKEL (reference sequence). Here the CDR3 reads CASSPSRVGRYNEQYF. The CDR3 nucleotides are TGTGCCAGCAGCCCATCCCGCGTGGGGCGGTACAACGAGCAGTACTTC.

The chain uses TRBV27 and TRBJ2-3, with 9 nucleotides matching TRBD2. V was clipped by 1 base and J by 6 bases; unmatched bases: 8. CDR3 length equals 16 residues. The V gene's germline CDR1 is MNHEY and CDR2 SMNVEV (reference sequence). The CDR3 is CASSLWASGAGDTQYF. DNA of the CDR3: TGTGCCAGCAGTTTATGGGCTAGCGGGGCCGGGGATACGCAGTATTTT.

This sequence joins TRBV7-8 and TRBJ1-1; 7 nucleotides agree with TRBD1. CDR3 length: 15 residues. Losses at the gene ends were 5 bases for V and 4 bases for J; bases not matched to a gene: 10. Germline V CDR1 and CDR2: SGHVS, FQNEAQ. DNA of the CDR3: TGTGCCAGCAGCACCCTCCGGGACAGCCTCACTGAAGCTTTCTTT. This codes for CASSTLRDSLTEAFF.

The chain links TRBV10-3 to TRBJ2-2; 9 bases match TRBD1. Losses at the gene ends were 8 bases for V and 1 base for J; bases not matched to a gene: 5. The CDR3 is 15 residues long. Germline V gene data show CDR1 as ENHRY and CDR2 as SYGVKD. The CDR3, as DNA: TGTGCCATCCGGGACAGGGCAAGGAACACCGGGGAGCTGTTTTTT. This translates into CAIRDRARNTGELFF.

This clone was seen a single time. This chain joins TRBV4-1 and TRBJ2-1; TRBD2 agrees at 8 bases. The CDR3 loop spans 17 amino acids. Trimming cost V 1 base and J 4 bases; bases outside gene matches: 9. Germline V gene data show CDR1 as MGHRA and CDR2 as YSYEKL. The DNA of the CDR3 is TGCGCCAGCAGCCAAGCCTCGGGGGGGCATGTTTACAATGAGCAGTTCTTC. The encoded protein is CASSQASGGHVYNEQFF.

V is TRBV7-9 and J is TRBJ1-4, with TRBD1 as a possible D gene (5 bases). Trimming left V 0 bases short and J 7 bases short, with 15 bases between. Per the germline V gene, CDR1 is SEHNR and CDR2 is FQNEAQ (reference sequence). The CDR3 has 16 residues. The CDR3 bases are TGTGCCAGCAGCTTAGCCGGGGGAGTGGTAGGTGAAAAACTGTTTTTT. Protein sequence: CASSLAGGVVGEKLFF.

This chain connects TRBV12-5 to TRBJ1-5; D is unresolved. With 2 bases removed from V and 5 bases from J, the gap between germline ends came to 13 bases. Germline CDR1 and CDR2: LGHNT and FRNRAP. The CDR3 contains 15 residues. The CDR3 here is CASGLNWAGDQPQHF. The CDR3 bases are TGTGCTAGTGGTTTGAACTGGGCCGGAGATCAGCCCCAGCATTTT.